The present TCR beta chain was sequenced within a study of a mutant IDH1 vaccine in newly diagnosed glioma. Study-wide points: Induction of immune responses by the vaccine occurred in about 92% of patients.

TCRdb keeps only in-frame clones here, not all; method: immunoSEQ multiplex PCR. The sample carries tens of thousands of clones, 93% recorded once. Remarks on this clone: Its antigen remains unknown.

V was clipped by 5 bases and J by 2 bases; unmatched bases: 7. CDR3 size: 16 residues. Germline-derived CDR1 and CDR2 are SGDLS and YYNGEE. Time point here: baseline, week 1 (first vaccination visit). As to treatment: pre-vaccination baseline after standard-of-care therapy. The chain has TRBV9 and TRBJ2-5; TRBD2 agrees at 12 bases. This receptor was identified in a man between 35 and 55 years old with glioma. This specimen was PBMCs, taken from a glioma patient treated with radiotherapy, temozolomide or both. The CDR3 here is CASRRGTSGGQETQYF. As DNA, the CDR3 is TGTGCCAGCAGAAGGGGAACTAGCGGGGGGCAAGAGACCCAGTACTTC.